This TCR beta chain was sequenced during a study of blood T cell repertoires in COVID-19. As for the study in general: Researchers got acute and convalescent COVID-19 samples from the United States, Italy and Spain. PBMCs, B-cell-depleted T cells, or T cells were the source of the cDNA or gDNA that made up the material.

Study processing details: Reference gene primer amplification in the assay estimated nucleated cell counts. Using immunoSEQ multiplex PCR, the repertoire was profiled, and TCRdb retains in-frame clones only, with some absent. V and J calls and clone size are given by that table; D and trimming were obtained from the DNA. Counted here are under 100,000 clones, about 86% occurring once; the ten biggest clones make up about 15%. Trimming took 6 bases from V and 0 from J, leaving 12 bases between them. Germline V gives CDR1 LNHDA, CDR2 SQIVND (reference sequence). The CDR3 is 15 amino acids. The chain joins TRBV19 to TRBJ1-5, with D perhaps TRBD1 (6 bases). The source is a woman aged 55 to 70 with acute or convalescent COVID-19. Sample: peripheral blood. The CDR3 sequence is CASSSGQYSNQPQHF. The CDR3 DNA follows: TGTGCCAGTAGCTCGGGACAATATAGCAATCAGCCCCAGCATTTT.